Below, 13 T cell receptor beta chains from the same sample are listed, as sequenced in a study of CD8 T cells in ankylosing spondylitis. TCRdb redid the calling of the 5' RACE reads with MiXCR, one entry per CDR3 protein. The profile covers about 240,000 distinct CDR3 sequences, with roughly 8.2% appearing a single time and 4.8% taken by the ten largest. The sample comprised blood, either unsorted or a sorted T cell fraction (not recorded which). These receptors all come from a female donor with ankylosing spondylitis or in good health (not recorded which).

This clonotype was counted many times. The chain couples TRBV18 to TRBJ2-1, with a weak D call TRBD2 (6 bases). The CDR3 extends over 14 amino acids. Deletions cut 4 bases from V and 4 bases from J, with 11 bases between. Germline assignment: CDR1 KGHSH and CDR2 LQKENI. The CDR3 sequence is CASSRRTNYNEQFF. The CDR3 DNA reads as TGTGCCAGCTCACGCAGGACTAATTACAATGAGCAGTTCTTC.

This clonotype has ten or more counts. This sequence joins TRBV4-2 and TRBJ2-1; possibly TRBD1 for D (6 bases). The germline gives CDR1 LGHNA, CDR2 YNFKEQ. CDR3 size: 17 residues. The V end was cut by 1 base, the J end by 0 bases, with 13 bases between. CDR3 in DNA: TGTGCCAGCAGCCAAGCCCCAAGGGACAACTCCTACAATGAGCAGTTCTTC. Translated: CASSQAPRDNSYNEQFF.

This clonotype was observed many times. CDR3 in amino acids: CSARDPDSSYNSPLHF. The DNA of the CDR3 is TGCAGTGCTAGAGACCCGGACAGCTCCTATAATTCACCCCTCCACTTT. The V and J genes are TRBV20-1 and TRBJ1-6, with D possibly TRBD1 on 6 matching bases. Germline CDR1 DFQATT, CDR2 SNEGSKA (reference sequence). V was cut by 0 bases and J by 0 bases, with 9 bases left in between. This CDR3 is 16 amino acids long.

This clonotype was detected ten times or more. V gene TRBV9 combines with J gene TRBJ2-1; D possibly corresponds to TRBD2 (5 bases). This CDR3 comprises 13 residues. Looked up from germline, CDR1 is SGDLS and CDR2 is YYNGEE. V shed 4 bases and J shed 7 bases, with 12 bases lying between them. The CDR3 bases are TGTGCCAGCAGCTTCGGACTGGAGAATGAGCAGTTCTTC. It codes for CASSFGLENEQFF.

This clonotype has only a few counts. This sequence joins TRBV18 and TRBJ2-1, with 7 bases aligning to TRBD2. Germline V gene data show CDR1 as KGHSH and CDR2 as LQKENI. This CDR3 contains 12 residues. With 6 bases clipped from V and 6 bases from J, the junction kept 2 bases outside the gene matches. In DNA, the CDR3 is TGTGCCAGCTCTTGGGGGGGCAATGAGCAGTTCTTC. Its protein is CASSWGGNEQFF.

This clonotype was detected ten times or more. The chain combines TRBV7-8 with TRBJ2-7, with a weak D call TRBD2 (5 bases). Germline V gene data show CDR1 as SGHVS and CDR2 as FQNEAQ. V was shortened by 5 bases and J by 3 bases, with 17 bases between the two germline ends. The CDR3 sequence is 15 residues long. This CDR3 reads CASSPLGLGSYEQYF. The CDR3 DNA follows: TGTGCCAGCAGCCCACTCGGGCTGGGGAGCTACGAGCAGTACTTC.

The CDR3 DNA reads TGCGCCAGCAGCTTGGTATTGGCAGAGGAGACCCAGTACTTC. It translates to CASSLVLAEETQYF. The gene calls are TRBV5-1 and TRBJ2-5; D unresolved. The V gene lost 0 bases and the J gene lost 5 bases, with 11 bases spanning the gap. Germline V gene lookup returns CDR1 SGHRS and CDR2 YFSETQ. CDR3 length equals 14 residues.

This clonotype was detected ten times or more. The chain recombines TRBV11-2 with TRBJ2-1; 10 bases agree with TRBD2. The germline CDR1 and CDR2 sequences are SGHAT and FQNNGV. The CDR3 is made up of 17 amino acids. Unmatched junction bases numbered 6, after V lost 0 bases and J lost 4 bases. CDR3 residues: CASSLEYSGRRYNEQFF. Here the CDR3 DNA reads TGTGCCAGCAGCTTAGAGTATAGCGGGAGGAGGTACAATGAGCAGTTCTTC.

The J gene is TRBJ2-1, the V gene TRBV7-6; 9 bases align to TRBD2. Germline CDR1 SGHVS, CDR2 FNYEAQ. The CDR3 extends over 15 amino acids. J gave up 3 bases and V 3 bases, and 3 bases lay outside the gene matches. The DNA of the CDR3 is TGTGCCAGCAGCTTTAGCGGGAGCGGCTACAATGAGCAGTTCTTC. The encoded protein is CASSFSGSGYNEQFF.

This clonotype was seen many times. This rearrangement joins TRBV11-2 to TRBJ2-1; TRBD2 matches at 13 bases. There are 15 residues in the CDR3. Germline trimming cut 5 bases from V and 7 bases from J; bases unmatched to any gene: 5. Per germline, CDR1 SGHAT and CDR2 FQNNGV. Written as DNA, the CDR3 is TGTGCCAGCAGCCCCGGGACTAGCGGGATGAATGAGCAGTTCTTC. This encodes CASSPGTSGMNEQFF.

This clonotype was counted a single time. The germline gene is not matched at one end of the junction; a read error may be the cause. The J gene is TRBJ2-3, the V gene TRBV5-6, with TRBD2 matching 7 bases. The CDR3 covers 16 residues. The germline V gene encodes CDR1 SGHDT and CDR2 YYEEEE. The CDR3 nucleotides are TGTGCCAGCAGCTTGGCCGAGCGGGGAGCCACAGATATGCAGTATTTT. This gives the protein CASSLAERGATDMQYF.

This clonotype turned up a few times. The chain is built from TRBV7-2 and TRBJ2-6; no clear D gene. Trimming stripped 3 bases from V and 0 bases from J, with 6 bases between. The V gene's germline CDR1 is SGHTA and CDR2 FQGNSA. The CDR3 loop spans 15 amino acids. The CDR3 loop is CASSLKGSGANVLTF. The CDR3 DNA reads as TGTGCCAGCAGCTTGAAGGGCTCTGGGGCCAACGTCCTGACTTTC.

This clonotype was recorded many times. In nucleotides, the CDR3 is TGCAGTGCTCGGAGTAGCAATCAGCCCCAGCATTTT. Translated: CSARSSNQPQHF. This rearrangement joins TRBV20-1 to TRBJ1-5; D remains unclear. Trimming stripped 5 bases from V and 0 bases from J, with 5 bases between. The CDR3 is 12 residues long. Per the germline V gene, CDR1 is DFQATT and CDR2 is SNEGSKA (reference sequence).